This TCR beta chain stems from a study of T cell repertoires in cytomegalovirus infection. Trimming cost V 3 bases and J 0 bases, with 14 bases left between them. CDR1 and CDR2 from the germline V gene are MDHEN and SYDVKM. The CDR3 runs to 16 residues. Broader study findings: The ex vivo response was dominated by HLA-C-restricted CMV-specific TCR beta clonotypes. Carriage of CMV together with the relevant HLA was identifiable through cumulative public TCR beta family frequency.

Via MiXCR, TCRdb re-called the reads, giving one row per CDR3 protein. Among roughly 600,000 distinct CDR3 sequences listed, 24% were seen once. This clonotype was picked up a small number of times. Its specificity is not known. V is TRBV28 and J is TRBJ1-1, with a possible D match to TRBD1 (6 bases). This TCR came from a human donor in good health (CMV status not recorded). Some clones in this sample may be carry-over from other donors' samples. The specimen was CD8+ T cells from PBMCs. The CDR3 DNA reads as TGTGCCAGCAGTTTTGTGGCAGGGGATATGAACACTGAAGCTTTCTTT. The encoded protein is CASSFVAGDMNTEAFF.